These 7 T cell receptor beta chains originate from one sample sequenced in a study of regulatory and conventional T cells in RAG deficiency. The table came from immunoSEQ multiplex PCR; TCRdb's copy has only in-frame clones and leaves some out. This sample carries over 45,000 clones, 90% of them seen once, and the ten largest clones take approximately 0.51%. Blood CD4+ CD25-low CD127-high conventional T cells supplied the genomic DNA template. The data were also submitted as part of a second study, on regulatory T cells. That paper states: The PCR used 52 TRBV and 13 TRBJ primers.

The specimen was CD4+ effector T cells sorted from blood. These receptors all come from a human donor in good health.

The chain recombines TRBV5-1 with TRBJ2-7; TRBD1 matches 9 bases. Germline CDR1 reads SGHRS; CDR2 reads YFSETQ. The ends lost 2 bases at V and 1 base at J; junction bases unmatched: 1. The CDR3 sequence is 14 residues long. The CDR3 DNA is TGCGCCAGCAGCTTTGGGACAGGGTCCTACGAGCAGTACTTC. Translated: CASSFGTGSYEQYF.

The chain couples TRBV9 to TRBJ1-3; tentatively, D is TRBD1 (6 bases). The germline V and J ends were trimmed by 4 bases and 0 bases, with 11 bases remaining between them. CDR1 is SGDLS and CDR2 is YYNGEE in the germline V gene. The CDR3 sequence is 15 residues long. The CDR3 nucleotides read TGTGCCAGCAGCCCACTACAGGGCTCTGGAAACACCATATATTTT. Translation: CASSPLQGSGNTIYF.

This rearrangement joins TRBV5-1 to TRBJ2-1, with 11 positions matching TRBD1. Germline V gene data show CDR1 as SGHRS and CDR2 as YFSETQ. The CDR3 totals 16 residues. V dropped 0 bases and J dropped 5; count of bases not matched to a gene: 4. For the CDR3, the DNA is TGCGCCAGCAGCTTGGCCGGGACAGGGGGAAACAATGAGCAGTTCTTC. This encodes CASSLAGTGGNNEQFF.

This clone was seen a handful of times. The genes are TRBV19 and TRBJ1-2; no reliable D call. This CDR3 contains 14 residues. V was pared by 3 bases and J by 4 bases, with 12 bases between. CDR1 and CDR2 from the germline V gene are LNHDA and SQIVND (reference sequence). The CDR3: CASSIVSAVYGYTF. The CDR3 bases are TGTGCCAGTAGTATCGTGTCAGCGGTCTATGGCTACACCTTC.

The chain joins TRBV30 to TRBJ1-2; no clear D gene. Deletions cut 0 bases from V and 6 bases from J, with 8 bases between. The CDR3 has 12 residues. Germline assignment: CDR1 GTSNPN and CDR2 SVGIG (reference sequence). CDR3 nucleotide sequence: TGTGCCTGGAGTGTACAAGGGAATGGCTACACCTTC. It encodes CAWSVQGNGYTF.

This chain connects TRBV27 to TRBJ2-1, with unresolved D. The V end was cut by 6 bases, the J end by 3 bases, with 21 bases between. Germline-derived CDR1 and CDR2 are MNHEY and SMNVEV (reference sequence). This CDR3 is built from 17 residues. CDR3 bases: TGTGCCAGCAGGAACCACTTAAATTCCTACAACTACAATGAGCAGTTCTTC. Residues: CASRNHLNSYNYNEQFF.

The chain links TRBV19 to TRBJ2-4; unclear D gene. CDR3 size: 13 residues. CDR1 is LNHDA and CDR2 is SQIVND in the germline V gene (reference sequence). V was clipped by 2 bases and J by 9 bases, with 11 bases between them. CDR3 sequence (DNA): TGTGCCAGTAGTATATCTGGGCCGGGCATTCAGTACTTC. Amino acid sequence: CASSISGPGIQYF. The full variable domain, rest sourced from reference TRBV19 and TRBJ2-4, is DGGITQSPKYLFRKEGQNVTLSCEQNLNHDAMYWYRQDPGQGLRLIYYSQIVNDFQKGDIAEGYSVSREKKESFPLTVTSAQKNPTAFYLCASSISGPGIQYFGAGTRLSVL.